A single TCR beta chain is shown here with its context. What it binds is not known. The J segment lost 7 bases and the V segment lost 1 base, leaving 1 base of the junction unmatched. Germline V lookup: CDR1 SGHVS, CDR2 FQNEAQ. The CDR3 runs to 14 residues. The data are from a study of cytomegalovirus exposure and HLA in healthy donors. Study-level results: Earlier analysis yielded a pattern in which most TCR beta V segments were productive about 87% or about 30% of the time.

Researchers ran the PCR with 60 Vbeta and 13 Jbeta primers. Profiled with immunoSEQ multiplex PCR; TCRdb holds only in-frame clones, not every one. The sample shows 180,000 or so clones, 80% of them seen only once. The sequenced material came from PBMCs. The rearrangement uses TRBV7-8 and TRBJ2-1; 10 bases fit TRBD2. The sequence came from a woman in her forties or fifties in good health and CMV-seropositive. The CDR3 reads CASSLVLAGNEQFF. CDR3 bases: TGTGCCAGCAGCTTAGTACTAGCGGGAAATGAGCAGTTCTTC.